One and the same sample provided the 25 T cell receptor beta chains below, sequenced in a study of molecular identifiers for immune sequencing clone quantification. TCRdb reanalysed the PCR reads using MiXCR and keeps one entry per CDR3 protein. The sample comprises hundreds of thousands of distinct CDR3 sequences, nearly 20% of which are singletons, and roughly 0.9% rests with the top ten. The material sequenced was naive CD8+ T cells from blood, with Jurkat cell RNA spiked in. The subset: FACS-sorted CD8+CD4-CCR7+CD45RA+ naive T cells. Receptors were obtained from a human donor in good health. Some libraries in this study had Jurkat cell RNA spiked in.

This clonotype was counted many times. The chain recombines TRBV7-9 with TRBJ2-5, with a weak D call TRBD2 (5 bases). CDR3 length equals 15 residues. V gave up 2 bases and J gave up 2 bases, with 12 bases separating them. Germline V CDR1 and CDR2: SEHNR, FQNEAQ (reference sequence). CDR3 DNA sequence: TGTGCCAGCAGCTTATATCTTGCGGGTCAAGAGACCCAGTACTTC. This encodes CASSLYLAGQETQYF.

This clonotype was observed many times. The chain is built from TRBV29-1 and TRBJ1-2, with 8 positions matching TRBD1. The CDR3 totals 13 residues. V was clipped by 7 bases and J by 5 bases; unmatched bases: 9. Germline V gives CDR1 SQVTM, CDR2 ANQGSEA. CDR3: CSAGVRGPYGYTF. CDR3 sequence (DNA): TGCAGCGCTGGGGTCAGGGGGCCTTATGGCTACACCTTC.

This clonotype was observed many times. The V gene is TRBV12-3 or TRBV12-4, the J gene TRBJ1-4; D gene ambiguous. V was trimmed by 5 bases and J by 5 bases, leaving 9 bases between them. This CDR3 comprises 13 residues. CDR3 sequence: CASSPSLNEKLFF. In nucleotides, the CDR3 is TGTGCCAGCAGTCCGAGCCTGAATGAAAAACTGTTTTTT.

This clonotype was seen at least ten times. The chain uses TRBV14 and TRBJ1-2; weak D call: TRBD1 (5 bases). The germline gives CDR1 SGHDN, CDR2 FVKESK. The CDR3 is 15 residues long. V shed 4 bases and J shed 2 bases, with 14 bases lying between them. The CDR3 nucleotides are TGTGCCAGCAGCCCCGGATTCGGGGGGAACTATGGCTACACCTTC. It translates to CASSPGFGGNYGYTF. Using reference TRBV14 and TRBJ1-2 for the parts outside the CDR3, the full variable domain is EAGVTQFPSHSVIEKGQTVTLRCDPISGHDNLYWYRRVMGKEIKFLLHFVKESKQDESGMPNNRFLAERTGGTYSTLKVQPAELEDSGVYFCASSPGFGGNYGYTFGSGTRLTVV.

At least ten counts were recorded for this clonotype. The chain has TRBV29-1 and TRBJ1-1, with TRBD1 as a possible D gene (5 bases). The germline V gene has CDR1 SQVTM and CDR2 ANQGSEA. V was cut by 5 bases and J by 5 bases, with 12 bases left in between. This CDR3 is 12 amino acids long. The CDR3 sequence is CSVPREGTEAFF. The CDR3 bases are TGCAGCGTTCCGAGGGAGGGGACTGAAGCTTTCTTT.

This clonotype was seen a few times. With a much larger clone just one base away, this may be a read error. The chain recombines TRBV6-5 with TRBJ2-3, with 9 bases lining up with TRBD2. The trim removed 8 bases at V and 0 bases at J, leaving 6 bases unmatched. The CDR3 sequence is 15 residues long. Germline-derived CDR1 and CDR2 are MNHEY and SVGAGI. CDR3 residues: CASDLAGESTDTQYF. The CDR3, as DNA: TGTGCCAGCGACTTAGCGGGGGAGAGCACAGATACGCAGTATTTT.

The gene calls are TRBV6-1 and TRBJ2-1; D is uncertain. The CDR3 length is 13 residues. V was trimmed by 6 bases and J by 10 bases, leaving 16 bases between them. Germline CDR1 and CDR2: MNHNS and SASEGT. Written as DNA, the CDR3 is TGTGCCAGCAGGGGATTGACAACGGCGGAGCAGTTCTTC. It is translated as CASRGLTTAEQFF.

In this sample, this clonotype turned up many times. The CDR3 bases are TGTGCCAGCAGTGCTTCGAGACAGGGCCCCTACGAGCAGTACTTC. Residues: CASSASRQGPYEQYF. This rearrangement joins TRBV2 to TRBJ2-7, with TRBD1 matching 7 bases. The CDR3 has 15 residues. Germline V CDR1 and CDR2: SNHLY, FYNNEI. J lost 2 bases, V lost 4 bases, and 8 bases had no gene match.

The sample holds many counts of this clonotype. This chain uses TRBV2 with TRBJ2-3; 8 nucleotides match TRBD2. This CDR3 has 17 residues. V lost 4 bases and J lost 3; bases outside the gene matches: 12. CDR1 and CDR2 from the germline V gene are SNHLY and FYNNEI. The CDR3 here is CASSGHPGLGRTDTQYF. Written as DNA, the CDR3 is TGTGCCAGCAGTGGACATCCGGGACTAGGTAGGACAGATACGCAGTATTTT.

This clonotype was seen repeatedly, ten times or more. V and J are TRBV4-1 and TRBJ1-5, with D maybe TRBD1 (6 bases). Trimming took off 0 bases at V and 1 base at J, with 10 bases between the two ends. Germline-derived CDR1 and CDR2 are MGHRA and YSYEKL. The CDR3 runs to 16 residues. CDR3 sequence: CASSQDRGASNQPQHF. The CDR3 coding sequence is TGCGCCAGCAGCCAAGATCGGGGGGCGAGCAATCAGCCCCAGCATTTT.

Concerning this clonotype: A single base separates this from a much larger clone, so it may be a read error. V gene TRBV9 combines with J gene TRBJ1-1; D uncertain. Germline values: CDR1 SGDLS, CDR2 YYNGEE. The CDR3 covers 14 residues. The CDR3 region is CASSVGETNNEAFF. CDR3 DNA sequence: TGTGCCAGCAGCGTCGGCGAGACGAACAATGAAGCTTTCTTT.

This clonotype was found a few times. A much larger clonotype is one base distant, so this may be a read error. The rearrangement uses TRBV5-6 and TRBJ2-3; possibly TRBD2 for D (5 bases). The CDR3 contains 15 residues. CDR1 and CDR2 from the germline V gene are SGHDT and YYEEEE. CDR3 region: CTSSRWSPEVDTQYF. CDR3 DNA sequence: TGTACCAGCAGCCGGTGGTCCCCGGAGGTAGATACGCAGTATTTT.

The chain uses TRBV2 and TRBJ2-2; no definite D call. The CDR3 has 14 residues. Per germline, CDR1 SNHLY and CDR2 FYNNEI. The V end lost 8 bases, the J end lost 6 bases, and 16 bases lay between the germline ends. In DNA, the CDR3 is TGTGCCAGCCTCAGTCTCGATTTCCCCGGGGAGCTGTTTTTT. It yields the protein CASLSLDFPGELFF.

Details on this clonotype: One base away lies a much larger clone, so this may be a sequencing read error. J is TRBJ1-3 and V is TRBV9; D is possibly TRBD1 (6 bases). Germline lookup yields CDR1 SGDLS and CDR2 YYNGEE. The CDR3 length is 13 residues. Trimming left V 8 bases short and J 8 bases short, with 17 bases between. CDR3 DNA sequence: TGTGCCAGTACGGGGGCGTTCGGAGACACCATATATTTT. It translates to CASTGAFGDTIYF.

Many counts were recorded for this clonotype. The chain employs TRBV11-2 and TRBJ2-1; D not resolved. Per the germline V gene, CDR1 is SGHAT and CDR2 is FQNNGV. The CDR3 sequence is 13 residues long. Trimming shortened V by 1 base and J by 7 bases, and 8 bases separated the two germline ends. The chain's CDR3 is CASSLAHLNEQFF. The CDR3 region has the DNA TGTGCCAGCAGCTTAGCTCACTTGAATGAGCAGTTCTTC. The full variable domain, its missing parts supplied by reference TRBV11-2 and TRBJ2-1, is EAGVAQSPRYKIIEKRQSVAFWCNPISGHATLYWYQQILGQGPKLLIQFQNNGVVDDSQLPKDRFSAERLKGVDSTLKIQPAKLEDSAVYLCASSLAHLNEQFFGPGTRLTVL.

This clonotype has at least ten counts. The chain couples TRBV28 to TRBJ1-3; no firm D call. V dropped 6 bases and J dropped 2 bases, with 14 bases sitting between them. Germline CDR1 and CDR2: MDHEN and SYDVKM. The CDR3 runs 15 residues. In DNA, the CDR3 is TGTGCCAGCAGCATCTTGGCGGGAACTGGAAACACCATATATTTT. Translation gives CASSILAGTGNTIYF.

Ten or more counts support this clonotype. V and J are TRBV5-3 and TRBJ2-7; no clear D gene. TRBV5-3 is marked as an open reading frame, function uncertain. CDR3 length equals 14 residues. Trimming removed 2 bases at V and 4 bases at J, with 13 bases between. Here the CDR3 DNA reads TGTGCCAGAAGCTTCCGACCCCCTGGGTACGAGCAGTACTTC. Protein product: CARSFRPPGYEQYF.

To note about this clonotype: This clone may be a read error of a much larger clone one base away. This chain links TRBV11-2 with TRBJ2-2; TRBD2 might be the D (7 bases). The CDR3 length is 16 residues. Germline assignment: CDR1 SGHAT and CDR2 FQNNGV. The CDR3 bases are TGTGCCAGCGGCTTAGATCCGGGGGGCAACACCGGGGAGCTGTTTTTT. This codes for CASGLDPGGNTGELFF. The whole variable domain, filled in from reference TRBV11-2 and TRBJ2-2, reads EAGVAQSPRYKIIEKRQSVAFWCNPISGHATLYWYQQILGQGPKLLIQFQNNGVVDDSQLPKDRFSAERLKGVDSTLKIQPAKLEDSAVYLCASGLDPGGNTGELFFGEGSRLTVL.

About this clonotype: A read error may explain this, as a much larger clone is one base away. The chain is built from TRBV7-6 and TRBJ1-1; no reliable D call. Per germline, CDR1 SGHVS and CDR2 FNYEAQ. CDR3 length: 14 residues. CDR3 amino acids: CASSLVEGDTGAFF. CDR3 in DNA: TGTGCCAGCAGCTTAGTTGAGGGTGACACTGGAGCTTTCTTT.

A single count supports this clonotype. Mismatch with germline at one junction end may stem from a read error. The CDR3 DNA is TGTGCCAGCAGTCGGGACAGGGGCACAGATATGCAGTATTTT. It specifies CASSRDRGTDMQYF. This chain joins TRBV12-3 or TRBV12-4 and TRBJ2-3; 10 bases are a match to TRBD1. CDR3 length equals 14 residues.

Details on this clonotype: A much larger clone differs from this one at a single base, so this may be a read error. The chain recombines TRBV7-9 with TRBJ2-4; D is ambiguous. The CDR3 loop spans 13 amino acids. The V and J ends lost 5 bases and 4 bases respectively, with 9 bases between them. Germline lookup yields CDR1 SEHNR and CDR2 FQNEAQ (reference sequence). The DNA for the CDR3 is TGTGCCAGCAGCGAAGTTGAGAAAAACATTCAGTACTTC. Its protein product is CASSEVEKNIQYF.

This clonotype was seen repeatedly, ten times or more. The rearrangement links TRBV11-2 to TRBJ2-3, with D tentatively TRBD1 or TRBD2 (5 bases each). V lost 5 bases, J lost 2 bases, and 17 bases lay in between. The germline V gene encodes CDR1 SGHAT and CDR2 FQNNGV. The CDR3 runs to 16 residues. DNA for the CDR3: TGTGCCAGCAGCCACCAATCGGGGCCCTCCACAGATACGCAGTATTTT. It is translated as CASSHQSGPSTDTQYF.

This clonotype showed up many times. The chain carries TRBV20-1 and TRBJ2-7; perhaps D is TRBD1 or TRBD2 (5 bases each). Looked up from germline, CDR1 is DFQATT and CDR2 is SNEGSKA (reference sequence). Deletions cut 5 bases from V and 2 bases from J, with 16 bases between. CDR3 length: 14 residues. The CDR3 reads CSAQSRDGPYEQYF. The CDR3 bases are TGCAGTGCTCAGAGCCGGGACGGGCCCTACGAGCAGTACTTC.

This clonotype appeared many times. The chain uses TRBV7-2 and TRBJ2-3, with D unclear. The germline gives CDR1 SGHTA, CDR2 FQGNSA. The CDR3 length is 16 residues. V was trimmed by 7 bases and J by 6 bases, leaving 23 bases between them. This CDR3 reads CASIPLATGVLDTQYF. The CDR3 nucleotides are TGTGCCAGCATTCCCCTGGCTACCGGAGTCCTGGATACGCAGTATTTT.

This clonotype was seen many times. The chain uses TRBV28 and TRBJ1-3; unclear D gene. V shed 3 bases and J shed 4 bases, with 10 bases lying between them. Germline V gives CDR1 MDHEN, CDR2 SYDVKM. The CDR3 is made up of 14 amino acids. The CDR3 reads CASSFRYSGNTIYF. For the CDR3, the DNA is TGTGCCAGCAGTTTCCGATACTCGGGAAACACCATATATTTT.